Below, 10 T cell receptor beta chains from the same sample are listed, as sequenced in a study of immune heterogeneity within non-small cell lung tumors (dated by TCRdb to 2017 to 2018). Genomic DNA extracted from bulk tumor tissue served as TCR template, with 600 ng gDNA amplified per sample. During surgery, multiple biopsies were taken from each primary tumor, with sampling sites spaced as far apart as possible within the tumor mass. The study cohort was described as untreated, and patients were newly diagnosed NSCLC cases undergoing curative surgery. The sequencer listed for this sample is HiSeq X Ten. The TCR beta CDR3 region was amplified with a multiplex PCR system whose first round of roughly 11 cycles used 32 V-gene forward primers and 13 J-gene reverse primers. TCRdb applied fastp at Q25 and MiXCR to the public reads, then kept only in-frame beta chains. All rows with the same CDR3 protein become a single entry with the most common DNA and genes. Counted in this sample were over 10,000 distinct CDR3 sequences; about 22% of them appeared once. The ten biggest clones cover about 4.5% of the sample.

The sequenced material came from lung tumor tissue. The receptor source for this set is a man between 60 and 70 years old with non-small cell lung cancer.

This clonotype was picked up a small number of times. In DNA form, the CDR3 reads TGCAGCGTTGTCTCGAACACTGAAGCTTTCTTT. It is translated as CSVVSNTEAFF. V usage is TRBV29-1 and J usage is TRBJ1-1; D not resolved. Germline values: CDR1 SQVTM, CDR2 ANQGSEA. V gave up 4 bases and J gave up 1 base, with 4 bases separating them. The CDR3 has 11 residues.

The genes are TRBV7-8 and TRBJ2-5, with D maybe TRBD1 (5 bases). Looked up from germline, CDR1 is SGHVS and CDR2 is FQNEAQ. Trimming shortened V by 4 bases and J by 5 bases, and 17 bases separated the two germline ends. The CDR3 has 15 amino acids. This CDR3 reads CASSSRARSDETQYF. In DNA form, the CDR3 reads TGTGCCAGCAGCTCCAGGGCGAGGTCGGACGAGACCCAGTACTTC.

This clonotype was counted only a few times. The CDR3 protein is CASMGGLGFYNSPLHF. In nucleotides, the CDR3 is TGTGCCAGCATGGGGGGGTTGGGGTTTTATAATTCACCCCTCCACTTT. This rearrangement joins TRBV28 to TRBJ1-6; TRBD1 is a possible D gene (5 bases). Germline V gene data show CDR1 as MDHEN and CDR2 as SYDVKM. Trimming removed 7 bases from V and 4 bases from J, with 17 bases in between. The CDR3 has 16 amino acids.

In its sample, this clonotype is medium-sized. This sequence joins TRBV19 and TRBJ1-5; 9 positions agree with TRBD1. CDR3 length: 16 residues. Losses at the gene ends were 1 base for V and 2 bases for J; bases not matched to a gene: 3. Germline loops: CDR1 LNHDA, CDR2 SQIVND (reference sequence). The CDR3 coding sequence is TGTGCCAGTAGTATAGGGACAGGGGATGGCAATCAGCCCCAGCATTTT. Its protein product is CASSIGTGDGNQPQHF.

Relative to its sample, this clonotype is medium-sized (0.01 to 0.1%). This chain connects TRBV12-3 or TRBV12-4 to TRBJ2-7, with 9 positions matching TRBD2. This CDR3 is 18 amino acids long. V lost 1 base to trimming and J lost 4 bases; unmatched junction nucleotides: 14. The CDR3 DNA reads TGTGCCAGCAGTTTAGGGTCAATTGGGCTAGCGGGAATGTACGAGCAGTACTTC. Its translation: CASSLGSIGLAGMYEQYF.

This clonotype was observed a few times. The gene calls are TRBV29-1 and TRBJ1-1, with D perhaps TRBD1 (6 bases). Germline V gene sequence: CDR1 SQVTM, CDR2 ANQGSEA. This CDR3 region has 14 residues. V was shortened by 6 bases and J by 1 base, with 15 bases between the two germline ends. CDR3 DNA sequence: TGCAGCGTCCAAAAGGGACACCAGAACACTGAAGCTTTCTTT. Translated, it gives CSVQKGHQNTEAFF.

This clonotype is labeled medium-sized. The chain couples TRBV27 to TRBJ2-2, with a weak D call TRBD1 (5 bases). Germline V CDR1 and CDR2: MNHEY, SMNVEV (reference sequence). Trimming shortened V by 2 bases and J by 1 base, and 8 bases separated the two germline ends. The CDR3 contains 15 residues. CDR3 sequence reads: CASSLGQGNTGELFF. In nucleotides, the CDR3 is TGTGCCAGCAGTTTAGGTCAGGGGAACACCGGGGAGCTGTTTTTT.

This clonotype was seen many times. The J gene is TRBJ1-5, the V gene TRBV6-1; 7 bases are a match to TRBD1. Trimming removed 11 bases from V and 0 bases from J; junction bases left unmatched: 13. Germline V CDR1 and CDR2: MNHNS, SASEGT. There are 16 residues in the CDR3. The CDR3 spells CAVDRVETYSNQPQHF. CDR3 nucleotide sequence: TGTGCCGTTGACAGGGTCGAGACGTATAGCAATCAGCCCCAGCATTTT.

This clonotype was observed a handful of times. This rearrangement joins TRBV5-1 to TRBJ2-1; D is undetermined. V shed 4 bases and J shed 6 bases, with 11 bases lying between them. The CDR3 is 13 residues long. Germline V gives CDR1 SGHRS, CDR2 YFSETQ. CDR3 in DNA: TGCGCCAGCAGCCTCGGATTCGGCAATGAGCAGTTCTTC. Its protein is CASSLGFGNEQFF.

In this sample, this clonotype turned up a few times. The chain couples TRBV11-3 to TRBJ1-6; no clear D. V was pared by 5 bases and J by 10 bases, with 18 bases between. CDR1 and CDR2 from the germline V gene are SGHNT and YENEEA. CDR3 size: 15 residues. In DNA form, the CDR3 reads TGTGCCAGCAGCCCCAGACGGGCCTCTGGATCACCCCTCCACTTT. Translated, it gives CASSPRRASGSPLHF.